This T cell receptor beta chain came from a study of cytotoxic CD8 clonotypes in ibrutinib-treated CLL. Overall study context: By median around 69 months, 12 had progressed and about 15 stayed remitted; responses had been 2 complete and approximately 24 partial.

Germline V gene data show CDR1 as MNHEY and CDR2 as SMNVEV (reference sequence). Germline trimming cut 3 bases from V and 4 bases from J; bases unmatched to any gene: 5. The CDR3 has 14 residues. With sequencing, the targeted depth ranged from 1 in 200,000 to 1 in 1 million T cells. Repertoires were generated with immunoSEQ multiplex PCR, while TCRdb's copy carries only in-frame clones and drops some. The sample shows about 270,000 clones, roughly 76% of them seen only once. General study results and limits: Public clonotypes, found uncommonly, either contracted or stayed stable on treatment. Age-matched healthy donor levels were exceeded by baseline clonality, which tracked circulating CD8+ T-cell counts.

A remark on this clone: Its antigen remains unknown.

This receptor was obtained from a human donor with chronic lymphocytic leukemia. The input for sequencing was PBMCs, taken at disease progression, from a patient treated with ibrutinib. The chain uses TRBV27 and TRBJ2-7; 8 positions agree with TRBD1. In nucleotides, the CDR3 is TGTGCCAGCAGTTTCGGACAGGGTATGTACGAGCAGTACTTC. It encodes CASSFGQGMYEQYF.